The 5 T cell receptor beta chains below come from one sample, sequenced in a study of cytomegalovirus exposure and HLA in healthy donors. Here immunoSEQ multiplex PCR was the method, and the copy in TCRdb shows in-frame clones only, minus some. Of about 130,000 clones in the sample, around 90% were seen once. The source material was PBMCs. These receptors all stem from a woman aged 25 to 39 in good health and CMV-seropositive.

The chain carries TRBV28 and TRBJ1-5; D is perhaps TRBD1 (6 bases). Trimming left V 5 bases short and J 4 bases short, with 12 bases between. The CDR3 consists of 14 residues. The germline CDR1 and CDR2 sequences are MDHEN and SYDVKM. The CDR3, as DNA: TGTGCCAGCAGTGGACAGTTAACAAATCAGCCCCAGCATTTT. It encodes CASSGQLTNQPQHF.

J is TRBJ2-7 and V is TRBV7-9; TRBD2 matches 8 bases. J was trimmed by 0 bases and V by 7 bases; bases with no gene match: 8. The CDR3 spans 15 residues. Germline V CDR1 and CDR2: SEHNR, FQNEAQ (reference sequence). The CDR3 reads CASTTSGSFSYEQYF. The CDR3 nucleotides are TGTGCCAGCACTACTAGCGGTAGCTTCTCCTACGAGCAGTACTTC.

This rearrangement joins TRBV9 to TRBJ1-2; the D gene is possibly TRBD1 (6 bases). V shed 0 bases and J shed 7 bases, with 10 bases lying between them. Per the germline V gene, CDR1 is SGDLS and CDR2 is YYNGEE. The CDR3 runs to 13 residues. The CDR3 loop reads CASSVEGGLGYTF. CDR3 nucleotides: TGTGCCAGCAGCGTAGAGGGGGGGCTTGGCTACACCTTC.

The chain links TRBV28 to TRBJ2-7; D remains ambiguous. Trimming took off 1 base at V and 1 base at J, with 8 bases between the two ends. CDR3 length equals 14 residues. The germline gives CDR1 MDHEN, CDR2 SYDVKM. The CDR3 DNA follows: TGTGCCAGCAGTTTATCATGGCGGTCCTACGAGCAGTACTTC. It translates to CASSLSWRSYEQYF. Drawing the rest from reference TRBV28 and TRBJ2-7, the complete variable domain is DVKVTQSSRYLVKRTGEKVFLECVQDMDHENMFWYRQDPGLGLRLIYFSYDVKMKEKGDIPEGYSVSREKKERFSLILESASTNQTSMYLCASSLSWRSYEQYFGPGTRLTVT.

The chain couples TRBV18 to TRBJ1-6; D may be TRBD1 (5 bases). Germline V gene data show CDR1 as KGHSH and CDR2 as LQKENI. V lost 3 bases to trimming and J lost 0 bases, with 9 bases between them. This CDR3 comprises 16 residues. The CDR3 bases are TGTGCCAGCTCACCCATGGGGGGCTCCTATAATTCACCCCTCCACTTT. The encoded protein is CASSPMGGSYNSPLHF.